Following are 26 T cell receptor beta chains from one sample sequenced in a study of OX40 agonist ivuxolimab in advanced cancers. Sequenced by immunoSEQ multiplex PCR; TCRdb stores in-frame clones only, minus some. The data contain 35,000 to 40,000 clones, about 80% of them singletons. Sequenced material: CD4+ or CD8+ T cells sorted from blood, taken in a trial of the OX40 agonist ivuxolimab. All receptors come from an adult with an advanced solid tumor such as melanoma, head and neck, liver or kidney cancer.

This chain connects TRBV2 to TRBJ2-5; D is possibly TRBD1 (5 bases). Germline V gene lookup returns CDR1 SNHLY and CDR2 FYNNEI. V was trimmed by 4 bases and J by 5 bases, leaving 8 bases between them. The CDR3 totals 12 residues. In DNA, the CDR3 is TGTGCCAGCAGTGGGGCAGGGGAGACCCAGTACTTC. Its protein is CASSGAGETQYF.

CDR3 sequence: CASSVGWSSGSNEQFF. In nucleotides, the CDR3 is TGTGCCAGCAGCGTAGGTTGGTCTAGCGGGTCCAATGAGCAGTTCTTC. The J gene is TRBJ2-1, the V gene TRBV9; 8 nucleotides align to TRBD2. Losses at the gene ends were 0 bases for V and 6 bases for J; bases not matched to a gene: 8. The germline CDR1 and CDR2 sequences are SGDLS and YYNGEE. The CDR3 runs 16 residues.

The chain couples TRBV10-3 to TRBJ1-2, with 7 bases that match TRBD1. From germline, CDR1 is ENHRY and CDR2 SYGVKD. There are 15 residues in the CDR3. The junction had 11 bases not matched to a gene; V was cut back by 6 bases and J by 4 bases. This CDR3 reads CAISWDSQGVYGYTF. CDR3 nucleotides: TGTGCCATCAGCTGGGACAGCCAAGGGGTCTATGGCTACACCTTC.

The chain joins TRBV27 to TRBJ2-5; TRBD2 aligns across 12 bases. The V and J ends lost 4 bases and 5 bases, in that order; junction bases with no gene match: 5. This CDR3 region has 15 residues. Per germline, CDR1 MNHEY and CDR2 SMNVEV (reference sequence). CDR3: CASSYGLAGRETQYF. The CDR3 DNA reads TGTGCCAGCAGTTATGGACTAGCGGGACGGGAGACCCAGTACTTC.

The CDR3 nucleotides read TGTGCCAGCAGGCAGACAGAACCTGGAAACACCATATATTTT. Protein sequence: CASRQTEPGNTIYF. This sequence joins TRBV6-5 and TRBJ1-3; D is perhaps TRBD1 (5 bases). CDR1 and CDR2 from the germline V gene are MNHEY and SVGAGI. Trimming shortened V by 6 bases and J by 2 bases, and 11 bases separated the two germline ends. This CDR3 region has 14 residues.

In its sample, this clone was seen once. The chain has TRBV5-8 and TRBJ2-3, with TRBD1 matching 7 bases. The CDR3 is made up of 16 amino acids. The V and J ends lost 2 bases and 0 bases, in that order; junction bases with no gene match: 6. Germline V gene data show CDR1 as SGHTS and CDR2 as YDEGEE. CDR3 nucleotides: TGTGCCAGCAGCTTCCCGACAGGGATGAGCACAGATACGCAGTATTTT. Residues: CASSFPTGMSTDTQYF.

This clone is medium-sized in the sample. The V gene is TRBV29-1, the J gene TRBJ2-7, with D perhaps matching TRBD1 (6 bases). CDR3 length equals 14 residues. Trimming left V 4 bases short and J 2 bases short, with 15 bases between. Germline V lookup: CDR1 SQVTM, CDR2 ANQGSEA. The CDR3 is CSVGGHALAYEQYF. As DNA, the CDR3 is TGCAGCGTTGGGGGACACGCGCTTGCCTACGAGCAGTACTTC.

The V and J genes are TRBV30 and TRBJ2-7, with D possibly being TRBD1 or TRBD2 (5 bases each). Deletions cut 4 bases from V and 6 bases from J, with 10 bases between. The CDR3 loop spans 11 amino acids. CDR1 GTSNPN and CDR2 SVGIG come from the germline V gene (reference sequence). Here the CDR3 DNA reads TGTGCCTGGACCTTCGGGACCGAGCAGTACTTC. This sequence encodes CAWTFGTEQYF. Based on the CDR3 plus reference TRBV30 and TRBJ2-7, the full variable domain is SQTIHQWPATLVQPVGSPLSLECTVEGTSNPNLYWYRQAAGRGLQLLFYSVGIGQISSEVPQNLSASRPQDRQFILSSKKLLLSDSGFYLCAWTFGTEQYFGPGTRLTVT.

This chain joins TRBV29-1 and TRBJ1-3, with D possibly matching TRBD1 (6 bases). The CDR3 sequence is 14 residues long. Looked up from germline, CDR1 is SQVTM and CDR2 is ANQGSEA. The V gene lost 1 base and the J gene lost 4 bases, with 11 bases spanning the gap. The DNA for the CDR3 is TGCAGCGTTGAAGGAGCAGGGGTCGGAAACACCATATATTTT. Its translation is CSVEGAGVGNTIYF.

The chain employs TRBV19 and TRBJ1-2; D is unclear. The germline V and J ends were trimmed by 5 bases and 6 bases, with 22 bases remaining between them. CDR3 length: 16 residues. Per the germline V gene, CDR1 is LNHDA and CDR2 is SQIVND (reference sequence). In DNA form, the CDR3 reads TGTGCCAGTAGTCCAGCGGTCAAGAGCACCGCTAATGGCTACACCTTC. Translated, it gives CASSPAVKSTANGYTF. Variable domain in full (rest from reference TRBV19 and TRBJ1-2): DGGITQSPKYLFRKEGQNVTLSCEQNLNHDAMYWYRQDPGQGLRLIYYSQIVNDFQKGDIAEGYSVSREKKESFPLTVTSAQKNPTAFYLCASSPAVKSTANGYTFGSGTRLTVV.

The table lists this clone with a count of one. The V gene is TRBV28, the J gene TRBJ2-7, with 9 bases that match TRBD1. CDR3 length: 15 residues. With 6 bases clipped from V and 1 base from J, the junction kept 7 bases outside the gene matches. Looked up from germline, CDR1 is MDHEN and CDR2 is SYDVKM. CDR3: CASSPQGTGSYEQYF. CDR3 nucleotide sequence: TGTGCCAGCAGCCCCCAAGGGACAGGGTCCTACGAGCAGTACTTC.

In this sample, this clone turned up a few times. J is TRBJ1-3 and V is TRBV30; TRBD1 matches 7 bases. CDR3 length: 14 residues. Trimming took 0 bases from V and 7 from J; bases not matched to a gene: 6. Germline CDR1 GTSNPN, CDR2 SVGIG (reference sequence). CDR3 in DNA: TGTGCCTGGAGTGTAAAAGGGGGCAGGAACACCATATATTTT. It yields the protein CAWSVKGGRNTIYF. Full variable domain (remainder filled in from reference TRBV30 and TRBJ1-3): SQTIHQWPATLVQPVGSPLSLECTVEGTSNPNLYWYRQAAGRGLQLLFYSVGIGQISSEVPQNLSASRPQDRQFILSSKKLLLSDSGFYLCAWSVKGGRNTIYFGEGSWLTVV.

This clone appeared a few times. This rearrangement joins TRBV28 to TRBJ1-1; D not certain. The V and J ends lost 2 bases and 0 bases respectively, with 4 bases between them. Germline CDR1 and CDR2: MDHEN and SYDVKM. The CDR3 totals 13 residues. CDR3 protein: CASSLGMNTEAFF. The DNA of the CDR3 is TGTGCCAGCAGTTTAGGGATGAACACTGAAGCTTTCTTT.

This clone has just one count. The chain employs TRBV28 and TRBJ1-3, with no clear D. Germline CDR1 reads MDHEN; CDR2 reads SYDVKM. This CDR3 spans 15 amino acids. V was trimmed by 7 bases and J by 3 bases, leaving 16 bases between them. The DNA of the CDR3 is TGTGCCAGCACCTCCGCGAGTCTGCATGGAAACACCATATATTTT. It is translated as CASTSASLHGNTIYF.

The chain has TRBV5-1 and TRBJ2-2; TRBD1 matches at 8 bases. The J segment lost 1 base and the V segment lost 5 bases, leaving 4 bases of the junction unmatched. Germline V lookup: CDR1 SGHRS, CDR2 YFSETQ. The CDR3 length is 15 residues. The CDR3 DNA follows: TGCGCCAGCAGGTCCGGGACAGGGAACACCGGGGAGCTGTTTTTT. Its protein product is CASRSGTGNTGELFF.

The chain employs TRBV19 and TRBJ2-1; a possible D gene is TRBD1 (5 bases). Trimming stripped 4 bases from V and 0 bases from J, with 10 bases between. Per the germline V gene, CDR1 is LNHDA and CDR2 is SQIVND (reference sequence). This CDR3 is built from 15 residues. CDR3 coding DNA: TGTGCCAGTAGTAGACAGTTCCTCTCCTACAATGAGCAGTTCTTC. Translation gives CASSRQFLSYNEQFF.

This clone came up once. The V call is TRBV10-3, the J call TRBJ1-5, with 8 bases that match TRBD1. The V segment lost 6 bases and the J segment 2 bases; nucleotides outside the gene matches: 6. Per the germline V gene, CDR1 is ENHRY and CDR2 is SYGVKD. The CDR3 runs to 15 residues. The CDR3 sequence: CAISSTGAGNQPQHF. As DNA, the CDR3 is TGTGCCATCAGCTCGACAGGGGCCGGCAATCAGCCCCAGCATTTT.

The V and J genes are TRBV10-3 and TRBJ2-7; 12 positions match TRBD2. Germline loops: CDR1 ENHRY, CDR2 SYGVKD. The CDR3 extends over 14 amino acids. Germline trimming cut 6 bases from V and 5 bases from J; bases unmatched to any gene: 5. The CDR3 coding sequence is TGTGCCATCAGCCAGACTAGCGGGAGTAACGAGCAGTACTTC. This encodes CAISQTSGSNEQYF.

This clone was detected only once. This sequence joins TRBV5-1 and TRBJ2-2, with D tentatively TRBD2 (6 bases). CDR1 and CDR2 (germline): SGHRS, YFSETQ. V gave up 5 bases and J gave up 7 bases, with 15 bases separating them. CDR3 size: 14 residues. CDR3: CASRDGSRSGELFF. DNA of the CDR3: TGCGCCAGCAGGGACGGGAGCCGCAGCGGGGAGCTGTTTTTT.

The chain employs TRBV28 and TRBJ1-2; D uncertain. Trimming shortened V by 5 bases and J by 3 bases, and 4 bases separated the two germline ends. The V gene's germline CDR1 is MDHEN and CDR2 SYDVKM. There are 11 residues in the CDR3. For the CDR3, the DNA is TGTGCCAGCAGTAACTACTATGGCTACACCTTC. Translated, it gives CASSNYYGYTF.

V is TRBV19 and J is TRBJ2-1, with 9 bases matching TRBD2. J was trimmed by 0 bases and V by 5 bases; bases with no gene match: 8. Germline V gene lookup returns CDR1 LNHDA and CDR2 SQIVND (reference sequence). The CDR3 is made up of 17 amino acids. In nucleotides, the CDR3 is TGTGCCAGTAGTGGGCGACTAGCGGCAAGCTCCTACAATGAGCAGTTCTTC. Translating it yields CASSGRLAASSYNEQFF.

This clone was seen more than once but under ten times. The chain links TRBV23-1 to TRBJ2-7; possibly TRBD2 for D (5 bases). TRBV23-1 is placed among ORFs of uncertain function. The CDR3 totals 17 residues. V dropped 0 bases and J dropped 1 base, with 16 bases sitting between them. DNA for the CDR3: TGCGCCAGCAGTCAATCTATCAGCGGCACGCCATCCTACGAGCAGTACTTC. This encodes CASSQSISGTPSYEQYF.

The chain is built from TRBV5-1 and TRBJ2-7, with D perhaps TRBD2 (5 bases). Trimming pared 2 bases from V and 0 bases from J, leaving 12 bases between. The CDR3 covers 15 residues. Germline CDR1 SGHRS, CDR2 YFSETQ. In DNA form, the CDR3 reads TGCGCCAGCAGCTTCGAGGGCCGACACTCCTACGAGCAGTACTTC. As protein: CASSFEGRHSYEQYF.

The chain joins TRBV2 to TRBJ2-3; 7 nucleotides agree with TRBD1. Germline CDR1 and CDR2: SNHLY and FYNNEI. The ends lost 5 bases at V and 14 bases at J; junction bases unmatched: 16. The CDR3 totals 14 residues. The CDR3 protein is CASSTRDRPIRLYF. The CDR3 coding sequence is TGTGCCAGCAGTACCCGGGACAGACCTATACGTTTGTATTTT. Based on the CDR3 plus reference TRBV2 and TRBJ2-3, the full variable domain is EPEVTQTPSHQVTQMGQEVILRCVPISNHLYFYWYRQILGQKVEFLVSFYNNEISEKSEIFDDQFSVERPDGSNFTLKIRSTKLEDSAMYFCASSTRDRPIRLYFGPGTRLTVL.

This clone was seen more than once but under ten times. The rearrangement joins TRBV11-1 to TRBJ2-7; no reliable D call. Germline lookup yields CDR1 SGHAT and CDR2 FQDESV (reference sequence). The CDR3 is made up of 11 amino acids. V was shortened by 5 bases and J by 3 bases, with 5 bases between the two germline ends. The CDR3, as DNA: TGTGCCAGCAGCCAGAGCTACGAGCAGTACTTC. Protein: CASSQSYEQYF. Based on the CDR3 plus reference TRBV11-1 and TRBJ2-7, the full variable domain is EAEVAQSPRYKITEKSQAVAFWCDPISGHATLYWYRQILGQGPELLVQFQDESVVDDSQLPKDRFSAERLKGVDSTLKIQPAELGDSAMYLCASSQSYEQYFGPGTRLTVT.

The chain employs TRBV2 and TRBJ2-1; the match to TRBD1 covers 11 bases. The CDR3 loop spans 12 amino acids. Trimming cost V 5 bases and J 15 bases; bases outside gene matches: 6. Germline loops: CDR1 SNHLY, CDR2 FYNNEI. In DNA form, the CDR3 reads TGTGCCAGCAGTAGCTTGGGACAGGGGGGGTTCTTC. Translation gives CASSSLGQGGFF.